The rows below give T cell receptor beta chains drawn from one sample of a study of blood T cell repertoires in COVID-19. TCRdb's table, derived via immunoSEQ multiplex PCR, lists solely in-frame clones and lacks some. Altogether about 170,000 clones are present, 70% to 90% being singletons, with the ten largest covering around 2.7%. Material for sequencing was peripheral blood. The receptor set was obtained from an elderly woman with COVID-19, enrolled during active disease. CDR3s include the opening cysteine and the closing phenylalanine or tryptophan. Each record gives: clone size, V gene, D gene, J gene, CDR3 protein, CDR3 DNA. D genes are given only for firm matches. For some rows the clone size is stated as once, few or many, or as a class when expanded; others skip it.

clone_size: -
v_call: TRBV5-1
d_call: TRBD2
j_call: TRBJ2-5
cdr3_aa: CASSLRREGRPETQYF
cdr3_nt: TGCGCCAGCAGCTTGCGGCGGGAGGGCCGGCCCGAGACCCAGTACTTC

clone_size: -
v_call: TRBV7-9
d_call: TRBD2
j_call: TRBJ2-3
cdr3_aa: CASRPHGSGTGPDTQYF
cdr3_nt: TGTGCCAGCAGACCCCACGGGAGCGGGACGGGGCCAGATACGCAGTATTTT

clone_size: -
v_call: TRBV27
d_call: -
j_call: TRBJ1-5
cdr3_aa: CASSSQGADQPQHF
cdr3_nt: TGTGCCAGCAGTTCCCAGGGCGCAGATCAGCCCCAGCATTTT

clone_size: -
v_call: TRBV10-3
d_call: -
j_call: TRBJ1-2
cdr3_aa: CAISTIAAYGYTF
cdr3_nt: TGTGCCATCTCAACAATCGCGGCATATGGCTACACCTTC

clone_size: -
v_call: TRBV6-5
d_call: TRBD2
j_call: TRBJ2-5
cdr3_aa: CASSLAGVKETQYF
cdr3_nt: TGTGCCAGCAGTCTAGCGGGGGTAAAAGAGACCCAGTACTTC

clone_size: -
v_call: TRBV6-1
d_call: TRBD1
j_call: TRBJ1-6
cdr3_aa: CASSGDRTLSYNSPLHF
cdr3_nt: TGTGCCAGCAGTGGGGACAGGACCCTTTCCTATAATTCACCCCTCCACTTT

clone_size: -
v_call: TRBV5-4
d_call: TRBD1
j_call: TRBJ1-2
cdr3_aa: CASSPGQGHYGYTF
cdr3_nt: TGTGCCAGCAGCCCCGGACAGGGCCACTATGGCTACACCTTC

clone_size: -
v_call: TRBV5-4
d_call: TRBD1
j_call: TRBJ1-1
cdr3_aa: CASSTLYRGQNTEAFF
cdr3_nt: TGTGCCAGCAGCACCCTTTACAGGGGTCAGAACACTGAAGCTTTCTTT

clone_size: -
v_call: TRBV3-1/TRBV3-2
d_call: -
j_call: TRBJ2-7
cdr3_aa: CASSPRLRAQNEQYF
cdr3_nt: TGTGCCAGCAGCCCTCGTTTGCGGGCTCAGAACGAGCAGTACTTC

clone_size: once
v_call: TRBV28
d_call: -
j_call: TRBJ1-2
cdr3_aa: CASSTRRGVYGYTF
cdr3_nt: TGTGCCAGCAGTACACGTAGAGGTGTCTATGGCTACACCTTC

clone_size: -
v_call: TRBV6-2/TRBV6-3
d_call: TRBD2
j_call: TRBJ2-5
cdr3_aa: CASSTLAGEEETQYF
cdr3_nt: TGTGCCAGCAGTACCCTAGCGGGGGAGGAAGAGACCCAGTACTTC

clone_size: once
v_call: TRBV19
d_call: TRBD1
j_call: TRBJ2-3
cdr3_aa: CASSILTGASTDTQYF
cdr3_nt: TGTGCCAGTAGTATACTAACAGGGGCAAGCACAGATACGCAGTATTTT

clone_size: -
v_call: TRBV3-1/TRBV3-2
d_call: -
j_call: TRBJ2-3
cdr3_aa: CASSQPQGGGTDTQYF
cdr3_nt: TGTGCCAGCAGCCAACCACAGGGGGGGGGCACAGATACGCAGTATTTT

clone_size: -
v_call: TRBV6-5
d_call: -
j_call: TRBJ1-4
cdr3_aa: CASSTGNEKLFF
cdr3_nt: TGTGCCAGCTCGACGGGGAATGAAAAACTGTTTTTT

clone_size: -
v_call: TRBV2
d_call: TRBD1
j_call: TRBJ2-5
cdr3_aa: CASSDRDRGQETQYF
cdr3_nt: TGTGCCAGCAGCGACCGGGACAGGGGCCAAGAGACCCAGTACTTC

clone_size: -
v_call: TRBV5-5
d_call: TRBD1
j_call: TRBJ2-3
cdr3_aa: CAVSGTGNVDTQYF
cdr3_nt: TGTGCCGTCTCCGGGACAGGGAATGTTGATACGCAGTATTTT

clone_size: few
v_call: TRBV2
d_call: -
j_call: TRBJ2-1
cdr3_aa: CASSAQSSAEQFF
cdr3_nt: TGTGCCAGCAGTGCACAGTCCTCAGCTGAGCAGTTCTTC